This record looks at one T cell receptor beta chain sequence and its context. What it binds is unknown. The germline V gene has CDR1 SGDLS and CDR2 YYNGEE. The CDR3 totals 13 residues. Losses at the gene ends were 4 bases for V and 6 bases for J; bases not matched to a gene: 6. Vbeta (60) and Jbeta (13) primers were used in the PCR. The table came from immunoSEQ multiplex PCR; TCRdb's copy has only in-frame clones and leaves some out. The repertoire consists of 150,000 to 200,000 clones, with around 76% occurring once and the leading ten covering approximately 2%. This sample is drawn from a study of cytomegalovirus exposure and HLA in healthy donors. Study-wide points: Certain sequence variants were highly shared and formed a cluster, and this cluster was likely a sequencing artifact.

This chain links TRBV9 with TRBJ1-2; 7 positions match TRBD1. Input material: PBMCs. The receptor's source is a woman aged 30 to 39 in good health and CMV-seropositive. The CDR3 nucleotides read TGTGCCAGCAGCTTCGGGACAGCAGATGGCTACACCTTC. Protein sequence: CASSFGTADGYTF. Drawing the rest from reference TRBV9 and TRBJ1-2, the complete variable domain is DSGVTQTPKHLITATGQRVTLRCSPRSGDLSVYWYQQSLDQGLQFLIQYYNGEERAKGNILERFSAQQFPDLHSELNLSSLELGDSALYFCASSFGTADGYTFGSGTRLTVV.